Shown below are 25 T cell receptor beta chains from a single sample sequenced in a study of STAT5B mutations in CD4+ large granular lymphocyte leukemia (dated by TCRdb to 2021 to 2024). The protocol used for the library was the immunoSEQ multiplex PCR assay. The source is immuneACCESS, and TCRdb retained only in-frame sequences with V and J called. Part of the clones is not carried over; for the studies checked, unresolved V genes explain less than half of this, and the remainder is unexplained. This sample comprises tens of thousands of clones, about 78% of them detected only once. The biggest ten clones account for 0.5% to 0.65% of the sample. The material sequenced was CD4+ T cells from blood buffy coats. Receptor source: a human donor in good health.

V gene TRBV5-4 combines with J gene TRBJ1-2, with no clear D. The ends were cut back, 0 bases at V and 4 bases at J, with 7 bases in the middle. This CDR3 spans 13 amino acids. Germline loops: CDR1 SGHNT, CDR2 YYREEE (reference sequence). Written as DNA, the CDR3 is TGTGCCAGCAGCTTGGACAGACTCTATGGCTACACCTTC. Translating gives CASSLDRLYGYTF.

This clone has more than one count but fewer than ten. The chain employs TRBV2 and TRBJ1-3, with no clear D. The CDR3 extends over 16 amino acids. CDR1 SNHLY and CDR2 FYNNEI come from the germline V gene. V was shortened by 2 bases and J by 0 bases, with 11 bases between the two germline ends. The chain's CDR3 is CASSETQLISGNTIYF. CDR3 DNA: TGTGCCAGCAGTGAAACACAGCTCATCTCTGGAAACACCATATATTTT.

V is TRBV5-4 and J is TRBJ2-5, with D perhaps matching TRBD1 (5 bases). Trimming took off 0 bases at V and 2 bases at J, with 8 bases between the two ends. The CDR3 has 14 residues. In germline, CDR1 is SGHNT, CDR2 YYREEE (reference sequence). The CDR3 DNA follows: TGTGCCAGCAGCTTGGTAGACAGACAAGAGACCCAGTACTTC. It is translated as CASSLVDRQETQYF.

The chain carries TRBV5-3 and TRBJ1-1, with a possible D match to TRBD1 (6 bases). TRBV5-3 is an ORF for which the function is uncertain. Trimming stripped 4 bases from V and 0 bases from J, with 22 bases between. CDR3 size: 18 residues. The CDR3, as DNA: TGTGCCAGAAGCGTATCCCCTCAGGGGAAAGCGATGAACACTGAAGCTTTCTTT. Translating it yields CARSVSPQGKAMNTEAFF.

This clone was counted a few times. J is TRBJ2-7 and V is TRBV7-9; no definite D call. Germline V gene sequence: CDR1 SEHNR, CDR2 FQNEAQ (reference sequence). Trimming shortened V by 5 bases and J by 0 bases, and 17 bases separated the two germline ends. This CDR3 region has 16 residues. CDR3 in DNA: TGTGCCAGCAGCGTAGGACCGGCAGCCACCTCCTACGAGCAGTACTTC. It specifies CASSVGPAATSYEQYF.

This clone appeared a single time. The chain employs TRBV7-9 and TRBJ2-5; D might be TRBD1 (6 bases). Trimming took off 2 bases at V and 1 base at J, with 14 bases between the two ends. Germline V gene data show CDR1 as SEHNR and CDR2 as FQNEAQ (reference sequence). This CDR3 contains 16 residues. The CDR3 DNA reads TGTGCCAGCAGCTTATCAGGGGCGCCCGGCCAAGAGACCCAGTACTTC. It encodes CASSLSGAPGQETQYF.

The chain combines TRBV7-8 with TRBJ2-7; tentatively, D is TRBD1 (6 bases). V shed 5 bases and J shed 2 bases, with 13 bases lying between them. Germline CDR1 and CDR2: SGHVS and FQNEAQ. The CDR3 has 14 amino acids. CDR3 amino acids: CASSIYRVTYEQYF. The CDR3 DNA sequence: TGTGCCAGCAGCATATACAGGGTAACCTACGAGCAGTACTTC. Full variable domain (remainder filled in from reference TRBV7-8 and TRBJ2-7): GAGVSQSPRYKVAKRGQDVALRCDPISGHVSLFWYQQALGQGPEFLTYFQNEAQLDKSGLPSDRFFAERPEGSVSTLKIQRTQQEDSAVYLCASSIYRVTYEQYFGPGTRLTVT.

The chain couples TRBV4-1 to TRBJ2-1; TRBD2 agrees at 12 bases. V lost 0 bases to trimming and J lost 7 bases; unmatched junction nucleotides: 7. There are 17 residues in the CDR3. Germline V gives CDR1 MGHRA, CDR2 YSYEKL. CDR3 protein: CASSQDYLAGGVNEQFF. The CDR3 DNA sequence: TGCGCCAGCAGCCAAGATTATCTAGCGGGGGGGGTGAATGAGCAGTTCTTC.

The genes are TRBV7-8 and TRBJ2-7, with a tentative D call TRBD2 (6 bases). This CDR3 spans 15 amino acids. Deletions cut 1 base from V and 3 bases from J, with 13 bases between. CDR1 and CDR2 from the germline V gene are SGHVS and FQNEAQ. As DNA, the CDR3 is TGTGCCAGCAGCTTAGAGGGAGGCATTAGCTACGAGCAGTACTTC. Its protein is CASSLEGGISYEQYF.

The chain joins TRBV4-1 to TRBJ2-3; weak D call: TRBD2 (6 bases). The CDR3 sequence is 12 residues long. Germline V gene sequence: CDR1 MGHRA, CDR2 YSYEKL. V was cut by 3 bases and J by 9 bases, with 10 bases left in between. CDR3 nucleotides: TGCGCCAGCAGCCAGGCGGGACTCACGCAGTATTTT. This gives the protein CASSQAGLTQYF.

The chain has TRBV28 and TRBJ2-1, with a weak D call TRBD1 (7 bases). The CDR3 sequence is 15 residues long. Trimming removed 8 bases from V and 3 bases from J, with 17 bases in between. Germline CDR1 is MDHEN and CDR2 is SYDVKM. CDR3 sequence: CASLSGGQNYNEQFF. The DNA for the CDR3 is TGTGCCAGCCTCTCCGGGGGACAGAACTACAATGAGCAGTTCTTC.

The CDR3 is CSGGQSYGYTF. The CDR3 nucleotides read TGCAGCGGGGGACAGTCCTATGGCTACACCTTC. The V call is TRBV29-1, the J call TRBJ1-2; 7 positions match TRBD1. Germline CDR1 and CDR2: SQVTM and ANQGSEA. This CDR3 comprises 11 residues. V lost 7 bases and J lost 4; bases outside the gene matches: 3.

The CDR3 coding sequence is TGTGCCAGCAGTTGGGGACTAGCGGGGGCCTACGAGCAGTACTTC. Its protein is CASSWGLAGAYEQYF. The chain carries TRBV28 and TRBJ2-7, with TRBD2 matching 14 bases. Germline V CDR1 and CDR2: MDHEN, SYDVKM. The CDR3 is made up of 15 amino acids. Germline trimming cut 4 bases from V and 2 bases from J; bases unmatched to any gene: 1.

CDR3 region: CASSQDRTRTVRLEAFF. The CDR3 bases are TGCGCCAGCAGCCAAGATCGTACCAGGACAGTCCGCCTTGAAGCTTTCTTT. V gene TRBV4-1 combines with J gene TRBJ1-1; the D gene is possibly TRBD1 (6 bases). The V gene's germline CDR1 is MGHRA and CDR2 YSYEKL. The CDR3 is made up of 17 amino acids. Trimming removed 0 bases from V and 7 bases from J, with 21 bases in between.

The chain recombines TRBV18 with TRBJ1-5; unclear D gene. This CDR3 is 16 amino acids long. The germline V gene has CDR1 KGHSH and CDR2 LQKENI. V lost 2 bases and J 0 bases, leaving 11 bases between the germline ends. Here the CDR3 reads CASSPSALYSNQPQHF. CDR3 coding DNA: TGTGCCAGCTCACCATCCGCGCTTTATAGCAATCAGCCCCAGCATTTT.

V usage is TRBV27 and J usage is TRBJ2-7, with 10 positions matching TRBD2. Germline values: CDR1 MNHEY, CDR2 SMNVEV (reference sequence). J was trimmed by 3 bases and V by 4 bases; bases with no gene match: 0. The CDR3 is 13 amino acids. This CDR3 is CASSWTSGYEQYF. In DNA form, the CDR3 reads TGTGCCAGCAGTTGGACTAGCGGCTACGAGCAGTACTTC.

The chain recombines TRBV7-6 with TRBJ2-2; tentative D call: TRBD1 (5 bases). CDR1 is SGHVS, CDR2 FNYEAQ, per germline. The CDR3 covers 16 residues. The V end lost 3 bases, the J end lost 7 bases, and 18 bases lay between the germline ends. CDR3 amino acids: CASSLGPTAVIGELFF. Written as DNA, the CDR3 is TGTGCCAGCAGCTTGGGGCCGACAGCCGTCATCGGGGAGCTGTTTTTT. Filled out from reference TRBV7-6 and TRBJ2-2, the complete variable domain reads GAGVSQSPRYKVTKRGQDVALRCDPISGHVSLYWYRQALGQGPEFLTYFNYEAQQDKSGLPNDRFSAERPEGSISTLTIQRTEQRDSAMYRCASSLGPTAVIGELFFGEGSRLTVL.

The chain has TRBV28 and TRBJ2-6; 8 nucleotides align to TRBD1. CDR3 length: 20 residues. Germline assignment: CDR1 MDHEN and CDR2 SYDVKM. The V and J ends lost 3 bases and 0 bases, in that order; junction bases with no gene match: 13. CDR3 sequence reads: CASSFVKSRTGLSGANVLTF. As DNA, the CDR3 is TGTGCCAGCAGTTTCGTGAAGAGTAGGACAGGGCTCTCTGGGGCCAACGTCCTGACTTTC.

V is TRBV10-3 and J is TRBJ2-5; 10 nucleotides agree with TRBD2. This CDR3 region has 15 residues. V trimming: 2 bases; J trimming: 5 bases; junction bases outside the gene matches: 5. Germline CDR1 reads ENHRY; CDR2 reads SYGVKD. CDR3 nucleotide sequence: TGTGCCATCAGTGAGACTAGCGGGGTCAGGGAGACCCAGTACTTC. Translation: CAISETSGVRETQYF.

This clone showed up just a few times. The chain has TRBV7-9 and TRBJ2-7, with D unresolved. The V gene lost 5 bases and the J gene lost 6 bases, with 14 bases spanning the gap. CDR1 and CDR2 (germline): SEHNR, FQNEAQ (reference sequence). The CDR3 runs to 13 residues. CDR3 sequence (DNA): TGTGCCAGCAGCCCAAAGGCCCCAGGCGAGCAGTACTTC. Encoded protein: CASSPKAPGEQYF. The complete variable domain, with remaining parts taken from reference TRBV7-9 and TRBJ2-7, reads DTGVSQNPRHKITKRGQNVTFRCDPISEHNRLYWYRQTLGQGPEFLTYFQNEAQLEKSRLLSDRFSAERPKGSFSTLEIQRTEQGDSAMYLCASSPKAPGEQYFGPGTRLTVT.

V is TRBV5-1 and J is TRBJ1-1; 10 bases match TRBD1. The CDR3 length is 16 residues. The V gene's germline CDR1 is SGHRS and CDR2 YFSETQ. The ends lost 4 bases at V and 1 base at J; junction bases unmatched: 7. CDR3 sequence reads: CASSPGQGLWNTEAFF. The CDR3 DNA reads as TGCGCCAGCAGCCCGGGACAGGGGCTTTGGAACACTGAAGCTTTCTTT.

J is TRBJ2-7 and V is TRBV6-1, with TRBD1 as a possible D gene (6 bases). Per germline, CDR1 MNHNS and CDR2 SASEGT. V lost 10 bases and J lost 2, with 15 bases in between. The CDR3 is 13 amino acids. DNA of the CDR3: TGTGCCACTTTCGGGACACCCACCTACGAGCAGTACTTC. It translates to CATFGTPTYEQYF.

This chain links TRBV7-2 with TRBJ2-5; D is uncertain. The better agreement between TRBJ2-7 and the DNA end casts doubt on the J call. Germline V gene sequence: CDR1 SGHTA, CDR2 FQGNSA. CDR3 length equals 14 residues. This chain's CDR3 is CASSLAGSGYEQYF. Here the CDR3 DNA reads TGTGCCAGCAGCTTAGCGGGGTCTGGCTACGAGCAGTACTTC.

The CDR3 nucleotides read TGTGCCAGCAGCTTAAGGTGGGGGGCCTACAATGAGCAGTTCTTC. Encoded protein: CASSLRWGAYNEQFF. V and J are TRBV7-3 and TRBJ2-1; maybe TRBD2 (6 bases). Germline V gene lookup returns CDR1 SGHTA and CDR2 FQGTGA. The CDR3 runs to 15 residues. V lost 1 base and J 2 bases, leaving 9 bases between the germline ends.

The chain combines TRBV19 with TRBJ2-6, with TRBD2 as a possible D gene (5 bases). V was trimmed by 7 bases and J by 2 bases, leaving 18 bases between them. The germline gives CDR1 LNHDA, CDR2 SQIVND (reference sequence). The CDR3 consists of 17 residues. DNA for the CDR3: TGTGCCAGTACCGAGGGAGTTTTGAGAGCTGGGGCCAACGTCCTGACTTTC. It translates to CASTEGVLRAGANVLTF.